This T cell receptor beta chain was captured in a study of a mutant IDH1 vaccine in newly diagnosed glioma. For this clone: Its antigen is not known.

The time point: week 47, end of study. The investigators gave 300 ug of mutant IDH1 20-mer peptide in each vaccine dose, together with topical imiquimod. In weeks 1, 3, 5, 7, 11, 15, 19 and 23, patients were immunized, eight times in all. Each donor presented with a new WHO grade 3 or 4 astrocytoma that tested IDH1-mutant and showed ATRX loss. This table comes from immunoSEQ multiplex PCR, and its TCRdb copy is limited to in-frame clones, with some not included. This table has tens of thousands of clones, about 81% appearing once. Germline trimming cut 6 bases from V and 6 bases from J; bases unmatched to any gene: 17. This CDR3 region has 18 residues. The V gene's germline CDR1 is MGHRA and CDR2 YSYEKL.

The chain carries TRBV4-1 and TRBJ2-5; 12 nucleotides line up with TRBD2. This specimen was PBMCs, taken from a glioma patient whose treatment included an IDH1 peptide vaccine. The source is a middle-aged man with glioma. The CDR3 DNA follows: TGCGCCAGCAGTGCCCCGGTTCCGGGACTAGCGGGTGAGAAGACCCAGTACTTC. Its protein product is CASSAPVPGLAGEKTQYF.